The entry below describes one T cell receptor (beta chain). Its antigen is as yet unknown. The PCR used 60 Vbeta and 13 Jbeta primers. Repertoires were generated with immunoSEQ multiplex PCR, while TCRdb's copy carries only in-frame clones and drops some. The data show over 90,000 clones, about four fifths seen once. The V end was cut by 10 bases, the J end by 0 bases, with 14 bases between. This CDR3 is 14 amino acids long. Germline loops: CDR1 SGHTA, CDR2 FQGNSA. The data were obtained in a study of cytomegalovirus exposure and HLA in healthy donors. Overall study results and limits: DRB1 showed the most TCR associations and HLA-C the fewest in a later analysis, as rates varied by HLA locus. Researchers counted approximately 160 TCR beta chains as cytomegalovirus-associated. What a later analysis showed was that several of the most significant clusters appeared linked to common viral pathogens. CMV serostatus stood as the only immune exposure information on hand.

This clonotype was sampled from a female donor in good health and CMV-seropositive. This sequence joins TRBV7-2 and TRBJ2-3, with D unclear. Sequencing was performed on PBMCs. CDR3 protein: CATSTSGSTDTQYF. The CDR3 nucleotides read TGTGCCACTTCCACCTCAGGAAGCACAGATACGCAGTATTTT. Full variable domain (missing parts from reference TRBV7-2 and TRBJ2-3): GAGVSQSPSNKVTEKGKDVELRCDPISGHTALYWYRQSLGQGLEFLIYFQGNSAPDKSGLPSDRFSAERTGGSVSTLTIQRTQQEDSAVYLCATSTSGSTDTQYFGPGTRLTVL.